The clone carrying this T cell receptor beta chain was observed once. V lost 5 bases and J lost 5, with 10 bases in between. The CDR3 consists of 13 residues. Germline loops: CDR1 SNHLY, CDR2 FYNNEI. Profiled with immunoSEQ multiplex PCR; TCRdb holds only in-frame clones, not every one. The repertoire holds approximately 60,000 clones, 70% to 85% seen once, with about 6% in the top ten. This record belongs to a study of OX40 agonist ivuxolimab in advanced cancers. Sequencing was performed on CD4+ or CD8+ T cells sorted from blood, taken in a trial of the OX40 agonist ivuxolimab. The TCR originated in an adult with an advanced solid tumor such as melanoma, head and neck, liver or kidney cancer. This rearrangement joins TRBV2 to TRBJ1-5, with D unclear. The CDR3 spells CASSLDGDQPQHF. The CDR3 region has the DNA TGTGCCAGCAGTTTAGATGGGGATCAGCCCCAGCATTTT.